These 7 T cell receptor beta chains share one sample of origin, sequenced in a study of cytomegalovirus exposure and HLA in healthy donors. A multiplex PCR was run with 60 Vbeta primers and 13 Jbeta primers. Produced via immunoSEQ multiplex PCR; TCRdb's table is partial and in-frame only. Here the sample spans some 130,000 clones, roughly 80% being singletons. Sequencing input: PBMCs. The receptors originated from a man aged 40-49 years in good health and CMV-seronegative.

This clone has only one observation. The CDR3 spells CASGGTGAGNQPQHF. The CDR3 bases are TGTGCCAGCGGAGGGACAGGGGCTGGGAATCAGCCCCAGCATTTT. This rearrangement joins TRBV6-5 to TRBJ1-5; 10 bases align to TRBD1. V lost 8 bases and J lost 4; bases outside the gene matches: 8. This CDR3 spans 15 amino acids. CDR1 and CDR2 from the germline V gene are MNHEY and SVGAGI.

Remarks on this clone: Additional DNA sequences in this sample encode the identical CDR3. The chain is built from TRBV7-3 and TRBJ1-6, with a tentative D call TRBD1 (6 bases). Trimming took 2 bases from V and 7 from J, leaving 12 bases between them. CDR1 SGHTA and CDR2 FQGTGA come from the germline V gene. The CDR3 has 15 amino acids. In DNA, the CDR3 is TGTGCCAGCAGCTTATTTGGCAGGGGCAATTCACCCCTCCACTTT. It codes for CASSLFGRGNSPLHF.

The V and J genes are TRBV30 and TRBJ2-7; TRBD2 might be the D (5 bases). The CDR3 covers 14 residues. The germline V and J ends were trimmed by 1 base and 2 bases, with 12 bases remaining between them. The germline V gene encodes CDR1 GTSNPN and CDR2 SVGIG (reference sequence). CDR3 loop: CAWSGRDRAYEQYF. The DNA for the CDR3 is TGTGCCTGGAGTGGCCGGGATCGAGCCTACGAGCAGTACTTC. The full variable domain, completed using reference TRBV30 and TRBJ2-7, is SQTIHQWPATLVQPVGSPLSLECTVEGTSNPNLYWYRQAAGRGLQLLFYSVGIGQISSEVPQNLSASRPQDRQFILSSKKLLLSDSGFYLCAWSGRDRAYEQYFGPGTRLTVT.

The chain links TRBV7-2 to TRBJ2-7, with TRBD1 as a possible D gene (6 bases). The CDR3 is made up of 14 amino acids. The V and J ends lost 3 bases and 1 base respectively, with 10 bases between them. CDR1 and CDR2 from the germline V gene are SGHTA and FQGNSA. In nucleotides, the CDR3 is TGTGCCAGCAGCTTGGGACACCTATCCTACGAGCAGTACTTC. Translated, it gives CASSLGHLSYEQYF.

The chain recombines TRBV7-2 with TRBJ2-5; TRBD1 might be the D (6 bases). Germline CDR1 reads SGHTA; CDR2 reads FQGNSA. This CDR3 has 15 amino acids. V dropped 5 bases and J dropped 1 base, with 14 bases sitting between them. The CDR3, as DNA: TGTGCCAGCAGCCCATTCAGGGGCCCCCAAGAGACCCAGTACTTC. Its protein product is CASSPFRGPQETQYF.

This chain connects TRBV7-3 to TRBJ2-5; TRBD1 matches 7 bases. V shed 5 bases, J shed 2 bases, and the junction held 2 bases outside the gene matches. CDR3 length equals 13 residues. In germline, CDR1 is SGHTA, CDR2 FQGTGA. CDR3 region: CASSPGQQETQYF. The CDR3 DNA sequence: TGTGCCAGCAGCCCGGGACAGCAAGAGACCCAGTACTTC.

This clone was counted between two and nine times. This chain links TRBV11-2 with TRBJ1-1, with 7 bases that match TRBD1. The CDR3 sequence is 18 residues long. The trim removed 1 base at V and 0 bases at J, leaving 11 bases unmatched. Per the germline V gene, CDR1 is SGHAT and CDR2 is FQNNGV. As DNA, the CDR3 is TGTGCCAGCAGCTTAGCAGGGGGGCGGATTGGGATGAACACTGAAGCTTTCTTT. The encoded protein is CASSLAGGRIGMNTEAFF. Using reference TRBV11-2 and TRBJ1-1 for the parts outside the CDR3, the full variable domain is EAGVAQSPRYKIIEKRQSVAFWCNPISGHATLYWYQQILGQGPKLLIQFQNNGVVDDSQLPKDRFSAERLKGVDSTLKIQPAKLEDSAVYLCASSLAGGRIGMNTEAFFGQGTRLTVV.